This entry lists 10 T cell receptor beta chains sequenced from one sample in a study of blood T cell repertoires in COVID-19. Using immunoSEQ multiplex PCR, the repertoire was profiled, and TCRdb retains in-frame clones only, with some absent. The sample lists 250,000 to 300,000 clones, around nine tenths occurring once. The specimen sequenced was peripheral blood. These receptors all come from a woman aged 40 to 50 who had recovered from COVID-19.

The V and J genes are TRBV2 and TRBJ2-3; 7 positions agree with TRBD2. CDR1 SNHLY and CDR2 FYNNEI come from the germline V gene. The V segment lost 3 bases and the J segment 3 bases; nucleotides outside the gene matches: 3. This CDR3 is built from 14 residues. CDR3 residues: CASSDGSGTDTQYF. Written as DNA, the CDR3 is TGTGCCAGCAGTGACGGTAGCGGGACAGATACGCAGTATTTT.

A few counts support this clone. The V call is TRBV27, the J call TRBJ2-7, with TRBD1 matching 8 bases. CDR3 length: 16 residues. The germline CDR1 and CDR2 sequences are MNHEY and SMNVEV (reference sequence). The J segment lost 0 bases and the V segment lost 4 bases, leaving 8 bases of the junction unmatched. The CDR3 DNA reads as TGTGCCAGCAGTTCCCTACCGACAGGGGTCTCCTACGAGCAGTACTTC. It codes for CASSSLPTGVSYEQYF.

This sequence joins TRBV29-1 and TRBJ1-2; D perhaps matches TRBD1 (5 bases). Germline-derived CDR1 and CDR2 are SQVTM and ANQGSEA. This CDR3 spans 13 amino acids. Deletions cut 3 bases from V and 5 bases from J, with 13 bases between. CDR3 loop: CSVDTGPGYGYTF. CDR3 DNA sequence: TGCAGCGTTGATACAGGTCCTGGGTATGGCTACACCTTC.

Remarks on this clone: This specimen includes other DNA sequences encoding the same CDR3. V is TRBV6-5 and J is TRBJ1-1; D is perhaps TRBD1 (6 bases). Germline V lookup: CDR1 MNHEY, CDR2 SVGAGI. The length of the CDR3 is 14 residues. The V gene lost 0 bases and the J gene lost 1 base, with 6 bases spanning the gap. CDR3 residues: CASSYSTGNTEAFF. CDR3 coding DNA: TGTGCCAGCAGTTACTCGACAGGGAACACTGAAGCTTTCTTT.

This chain connects TRBV10-3 to TRBJ2-3; no clear D. V shed 0 bases and J shed 3 bases, with 7 bases lying between them. Germline CDR1 ENHRY, CDR2 SYGVKD. This CDR3 has 14 amino acids. The CDR3 DNA reads as TGTGCCATCAGTGAGTCGATTCAGACAGATACGCAGTATTTT. Protein product: CAISESIQTDTQYF.

The chain recombines TRBV10-3 with TRBJ2-7; possibly TRBD1 for D (5 bases). The germline V gene encodes CDR1 ENHRY and CDR2 SYGVKD. This CDR3 region has 16 residues. V lost 3 bases and J 1 base, leaving 16 bases between the germline ends. In DNA, the CDR3 is TGTGCCATCAGTGACTCACGGTCAAGGGGTTCCTACGAGCAGTACTTC. This translates into CAISDSRSRGSYEQYF.

This clone has just one count. The J gene is TRBJ2-6, the V gene TRBV4-2; 7 bases fit TRBD1. The CDR3 sequence is 21 residues long. CDR1 and CDR2 from the germline V gene are LGHNA and YNFKEQ. Trimming cost V 4 bases and J 4 bases; bases outside gene matches: 22. CDR3 sequence: CASSPERPGQLILRGANVLTF. The CDR3 DNA reads TGTGCCAGCAGCCCCGAACGTCCGGGACAGTTAATATTAAGGGGGGCCAACGTCCTGACTTTC.

CDR3 nucleotide sequence: TGTGCCAGCAGCGCTGGGGGCTTTGTGTGGGAGCCGCAAGACGAGCAGTACTTC. Its protein product is CASSAGGFVWEPQDEQYF. The chain links TRBV5-4 to TRBJ2-7, with D perhaps matching TRBD1 (6 bases). Trimming stripped 4 bases from V and 5 bases from J, with 28 bases between. The CDR3 runs 18 residues. The V gene's germline CDR1 is SGHNT and CDR2 YYREEE (reference sequence).

The V gene is TRBV27, the J gene TRBJ2-1, with D unclear. The V gene's germline CDR1 is MNHEY and CDR2 SMNVEV (reference sequence). This CDR3 spans 14 amino acids. The germline V and J ends were trimmed by 3 bases and 1 base, with 7 bases remaining between them. CDR3 DNA: TGTGCCAGCAGTTTCTCTCTTTCCTACAATGAGCAGTTCTTC. Translating gives CASSFSLSYNEQFF.

The V and J genes are TRBV3-1 (or the pseudogene TRBV3-2) and TRBJ1-1; no firm D call. The CDR3 runs 13 residues. V shed 4 bases and J shed 6 bases, with 12 bases lying between them. Germline V gives CDR1 LGHDT, CDR2 YNNKEL (reference sequence). The CDR3, as DNA: TGTGCCAGCAGCCTCGAGGGAGGTGCTGAAGCTTTCTTT. Translated, it gives CASSLEGGAEAFF.